This is a list of T cell receptor beta chains from one sample in a study of shared clonotypes between healthy human individuals. Produced via immunoSEQ multiplex PCR; TCRdb's table is partial and in-frame only. Of around 1.9 million clones in the sample, just over 90% were seen once. Sequenced sample: naive CD8+ T cells from PBMCs. The origin of the receptors is a man aged 18 to 29 in good health. Some clones in this sample may be carry-over from other donors' samples. Both conserved end residues are part of each CDR3. D genes are given only for firm matches. Size tells how often a clone was seen (once, few, many) or the class of an expanded clone, and some rows leave it out.

CDR3 length: 15; clone size: .; V gene: TRBV9; D gene: .; CDR3 protein: CASSVATGTGNTIYF
CDR3 length: 15; clone size: few; V gene: TRBV27; D gene: TRBD1; CDR3 protein: CASRYSGTEKYEQYF
CDR3 length: 13; clone size: .; V gene: TRBV4-1; D gene: .; CDR3 protein: CASKGFSYNEQFF
CDR3 length: 15; clone size: .; V gene: TRBV5-1; D gene: TRBD2; CDR3 protein: CASSAGLAGGGELFF
CDR3 length: 16; clone size: .; V gene: TRBV5-1; D gene: TRBD2; CDR3 protein: CASSYRLAGAYDTQYF
CDR3 length: 14; clone size: .; V gene: TRBV6-5; D gene: .; CDR3 protein: CASRNPPGGIEAFF
CDR3 length: 13; clone size: .; V gene: TRBV19; D gene: .; CDR3 protein: CASNLGLYNEQFF
CDR3 length: 13; clone size: .; V gene: TRBV7-9; D gene: .; CDR3 protein: CASSSAPNTEAFF
CDR3 length: 13; clone size: .; V gene: TRBV28; D gene: .; CDR3 protein: CASSLTHQETQYF
CDR3 length: 16; clone size: .; V gene: TRBV7-8; D gene: TRBD2; CDR3 protein: CASTGGTSGNYNEQFF
CDR3 length: 12; clone size: few; V gene: TRBV27; D gene: .; CDR3 protein: CASSSTNQPQHF
CDR3 length: 15; clone size: once; V gene: TRBV28; D gene: .; CDR3 protein: CASGPVADPGYEQYF
CDR3 length: 15; clone size: .; V gene: TRBV28; D gene: TRBD1; CDR3 protein: CASSWTPRDRVSAFF
CDR3 length: 17; clone size: .; V gene: TRBV27; D gene: TRBD2; CDR3 protein: CASSLLEVSGSTDTQYF
CDR3 length: 15; clone size: .; V gene: TRBV15; D gene: .; CDR3 protein: CATSRSGRLDQPQHF
CDR3 length: 15; clone size: once; V gene: TRBV7-9; D gene: TRBD1; CDR3 protein: CASSFEPGQRYEQYF
CDR3 length: 15; clone size: .; V gene: TRBV28; D gene: .; CDR3 protein: CASSLSPMSSYEQYF